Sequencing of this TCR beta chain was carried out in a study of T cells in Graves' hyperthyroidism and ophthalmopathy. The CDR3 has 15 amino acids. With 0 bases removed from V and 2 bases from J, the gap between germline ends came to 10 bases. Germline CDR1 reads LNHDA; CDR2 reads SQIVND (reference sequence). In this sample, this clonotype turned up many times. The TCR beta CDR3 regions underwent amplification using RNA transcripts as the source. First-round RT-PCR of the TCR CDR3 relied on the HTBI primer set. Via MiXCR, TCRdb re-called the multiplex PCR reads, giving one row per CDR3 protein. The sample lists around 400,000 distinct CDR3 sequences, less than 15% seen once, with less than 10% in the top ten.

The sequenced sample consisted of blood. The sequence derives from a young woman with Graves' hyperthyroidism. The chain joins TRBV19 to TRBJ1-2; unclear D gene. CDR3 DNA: TGTGCCAGTAGTATAGATCATAGGAGCAACTATGGCTACACCTTC. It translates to CASSIDHRSNYGYTF.